The clone carrying this T cell receptor (beta chain) was counted at least ten times. Its antigen is not identified. This sample stems from a study of neurological immune-mediated disorders. Over 170 million TCR-beta sequences from 15-18 subjects came out of each sequencing run. TCRdb used MiXCR to reprocess the 5' RACE reads, holding one entry per CDR3 protein. The sample contains about 50,000 distinct CDR3 sequences, around 4.2% of which appear only once. Study-level results: Patients with HTLV-1-associated myelopathy had the highest level of TCR clonal expansion, whereas patients with multiple sclerosis had the lowest level, falling beneath the level found in healthy controls. No CDR3 amino acid sequences were shared by expanded clones across subjects, suggesting private repertoires in all groups.

This CDR3 comprises 14 residues. Germline assignment: CDR1 MDHEN and CDR2 SYDVKM. Trimming removed 2 bases from V and 4 bases from J; junction bases left unmatched: 4. The TCR was taken from a man in his fifties or sixties with multiple sclerosis. Sequencing was performed on PBMCs. The gene calls are TRBV28 and TRBJ1-1; 7 bases are shared with TRBD1. CDR3: CASSLLTGVTEAFF. The CDR3 nucleotides read TGTGCCAGCAGTTTACTTACAGGGGTCACTGAAGCTTTCTTT.